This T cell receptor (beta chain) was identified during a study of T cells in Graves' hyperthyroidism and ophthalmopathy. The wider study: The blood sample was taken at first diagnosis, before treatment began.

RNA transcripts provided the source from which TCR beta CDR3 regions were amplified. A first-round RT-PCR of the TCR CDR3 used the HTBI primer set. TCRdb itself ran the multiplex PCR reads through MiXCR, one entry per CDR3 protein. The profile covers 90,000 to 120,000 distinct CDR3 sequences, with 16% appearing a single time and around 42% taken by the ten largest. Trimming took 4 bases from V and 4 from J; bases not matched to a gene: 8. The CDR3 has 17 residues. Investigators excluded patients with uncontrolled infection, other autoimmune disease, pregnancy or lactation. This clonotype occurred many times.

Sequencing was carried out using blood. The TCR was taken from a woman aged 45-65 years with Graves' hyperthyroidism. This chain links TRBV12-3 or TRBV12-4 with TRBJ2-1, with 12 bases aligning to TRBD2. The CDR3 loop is CASSSRLAGVGYNEQFF. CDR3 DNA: TGTGCCAGCAGTTCGCGACTAGCGGGAGTAGGGTACAATGAGCAGTTCTTC.